This entry concerns a single TCR beta chain. The data derive from a study of blood T cell repertoires in COVID-19. Study-level information: Both acute and convalescent COVID-19 samples were obtained from the United States, Italy and Spain.

V lost 6 bases, J lost 9 bases, and 10 bases stayed unmatched. The CDR3 is made up of 15 amino acids. Germline values: CDR1 SGHTA, CDR2 FQGNSA. Using immunoSEQ multiplex PCR, the repertoire was profiled, and TCRdb retains in-frame clones only, with some absent. This table has a few hundred thousand clones, roughly nine tenths appearing once. Sequenced sample: peripheral blood. V usage is TRBV7-2 and J usage is TRBJ1-6; 8 bases are a match to TRBD1. The TCR was taken from a man aged 50-59 years with acute or convalescent COVID-19. The CDR3 protein is CASSFGQGFRSPLHF. The CDR3 region has the DNA TGTGCCAGCAGTTTCGGACAGGGATTCCGTTCACCCCTCCACTTT.